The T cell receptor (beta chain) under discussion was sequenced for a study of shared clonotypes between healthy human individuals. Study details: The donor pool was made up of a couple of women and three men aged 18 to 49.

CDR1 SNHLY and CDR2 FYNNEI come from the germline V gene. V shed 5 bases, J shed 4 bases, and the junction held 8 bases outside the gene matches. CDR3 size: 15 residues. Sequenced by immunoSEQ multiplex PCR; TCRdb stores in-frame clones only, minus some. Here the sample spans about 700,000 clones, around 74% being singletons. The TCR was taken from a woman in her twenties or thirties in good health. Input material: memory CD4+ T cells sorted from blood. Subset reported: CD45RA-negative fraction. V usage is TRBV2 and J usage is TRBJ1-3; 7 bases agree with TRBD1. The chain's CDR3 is CASSPRQGLGNTIYF. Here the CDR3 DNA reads TGTGCCAGCAGTCCCCGACAGGGTCTAGGAAACACCATATATTTT. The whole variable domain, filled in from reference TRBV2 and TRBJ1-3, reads EPEVTQTPSHQVTQMGQEVILRCVPISNHLYFYWYRQILGQKVEFLVSFYNNEISEKSEIFDDQFSVERPDGSNFTLKIRSTKLEDSAMYFCASSPRQGLGNTIYFGEGSWLTVV.